One and the same sample provided the 3 T cell receptor beta chains below, sequenced in a study of cytotoxic CD8 clonotypes in ibrutinib-treated CLL. The table came from immunoSEQ multiplex PCR; TCRdb's copy has only in-frame clones and leaves some out. The table records about 130,000 clones, around 80% of them present only once. Material: PBMCs, obtained after 24 months of ibrutinib treatment. These receptor sequences come from a human donor with chronic lymphocytic leukemia.

This clone was observed a handful of times. The V gene is TRBV4-1, the J gene TRBJ2-7; D perhaps matches TRBD1 (6 bases). Trimming removed 0 bases from V and 4 bases from J, with 10 bases in between. Germline values: CDR1 MGHRA, CDR2 YSYEKL. The CDR3 spans 14 residues. This chain's CDR3 is CASSQERTAYEQYF. The CDR3 DNA reads as TGCGCCAGCAGCCAAGAAAGGACAGCTTACGAGCAGTACTTC.

V gene TRBV7-3 combines with J gene TRBJ2-1; D ambiguous. Trimming took off 3 bases at V and 5 bases at J, with 14 bases between the two ends. This CDR3 has 15 residues. Germline CDR1 SGHTA, CDR2 FQGTGA. The CDR3 bases are TGTGCCAGCAGCTTTAGGTTACGGTCTGACAATGAGCAGTTCTTC. Its protein product is CASSFRLRSDNEQFF.

The CDR3: CAWSTEGAPTDTQYF. CDR3 nucleotide sequence: TGTGCCTGGAGTACAGAGGGGGCGCCCACAGATACGCAGTATTTT. This chain connects TRBV30 to TRBJ2-3; TRBD1 matches at 7 bases. CDR1 and CDR2 from the germline V gene are GTSNPN and SVGIG (reference sequence). The CDR3 extends over 15 amino acids. The junction had 7 bases not matched to a gene; V was cut back by 2 bases and J by 2 bases.